The rows below give T cell receptor beta chains drawn from one sample of a study of cytomegalovirus exposure and HLA in healthy donors. The table came from immunoSEQ multiplex PCR; TCRdb's copy has only in-frame clones and leaves some out. The sample carries 130,000 to 150,000 clones, roughly 83% recorded once. Source material: PBMCs. The receptors here all came from a man aged 35 to 55 in good health and CMV-seropositive. Both conserved end residues are part of each CDR3. A D gene is named only where the DNA matches it firmly. The size field is filled for only some rows; it gives once, few, many or a size class.

V: TRBV19
J: TRBJ1-3
size: .
D: .
DNA: TGTGCCAGTATGGGGTCCGATGCGGGCTCTGGAAACACCATATATTTT
CDR3: CASMGSDAGSGNTIYF

V: TRBV9
J: TRBJ1-2
size: .
D: .
DNA: TGTGCCAGCAGCGTAGCTGGGGGCCACTATGGCTACACCTTC
CDR3: CASSVAGGHYGYTF

V: TRBV6-1
J: TRBJ2-7
size: .
D: .
DNA: TGTGCCAGCAGTGAACGTTTTTCAGCGGGCCGCGAGCAGTACTTC
CDR3: CASSERFSAGREQYF

V: TRBV6-6
J: TRBJ2-1
size: .
D: TRBD2
DNA: TGTGCCAGCAGAACTCACGGGGGGACGAAAGAGCAGTTCTTC
CDR3: CASRTHGGTKEQFF

V: TRBV2
J: TRBJ2-7
size: .
D: TRBD1
DNA: TGTGCCAGCAGTATCGACAGGGCCCACGAGCAGTACTTC
CDR3: CASSIDRAHEQYF

V: TRBV6-6
J: TRBJ1-3
size: .
D: TRBD1
DNA: TGTGCCAGCAGAGCGACAGGGAAATCAGGAAACACCATATATTTT
CDR3: CASRATGKSGNTIYF

V: TRBV14
J: TRBJ2-7
size: .
D: .
DNA: TGTGCCAGCACCCCCGGAAAAGGGGCCGCCTACGAGCAGTACTTC
CDR3: CASTPGKGAAYEQYF

V: TRBV5-1
J: TRBJ2-7
size: .
D: .
DNA: TGCGCCAGCAGCTCACAAACAGGGTCCCCCTACGAGCAGTACTTC
CDR3: CASSSQTGSPYEQYF

V: TRBV5-4
J: TRBJ1-5
size: once
D: .
DNA: TGTGCCAGCAGCTTGGGGCGGAATCAGCCCCAGCATTTT
CDR3: CASSLGRNQPQHF

V: TRBV7-8
J: TRBJ2-5
size: few
D: .
DNA: TGTGCCAGCACCCCGGATCGGGTAGGCCAAGAGACCCAGTACTTC
CDR3: CASTPDRVGQETQYF

V: TRBV2
J: TRBJ2-2
size: .
D: TRBD2
DNA: TGTGCCAGCAGTGTAAGGCTAGCGGTTACCGGGGAGCTGTTTTTT
CDR3: CASSVRLAVTGELFF

V: TRBV4-3
J: TRBJ2-7
size: .
D: .
DNA: TGCGCCAGCAGCCAAGATGAGGGCTGGTACGAGCAGTACTTC
CDR3: CASSQDEGWYEQYF

V: TRBV2
J: TRBJ2-3
size: .
D: .
DNA: TGTGCCAGCAGCCGGCGGCCCAGCACAGATACGCAGTATTTT
CDR3: CASSRRPSTDTQYF

V: TRBV25-1
J: TRBJ1-1
size: few
D: .
DNA: TGTGCCAGCAGTAACCCCGAGGAGGGGACTGAAGCTTTCTTT
CDR3: CASSNPEEGTEAFF

V: TRBV12-5
J: TRBJ1-1
size: .
D: TRBD1
DNA: TGTGCTAGTGGCCCCCGGGACAGGTCTGCTGAAGCTTTCTTT
CDR3: CASGPRDRSAEAFF

V: TRBV6-1
J: TRBJ2-7
size: .
D: .
DNA: TGTGCCAGCAGTGAAGCACCCGCAGTATACGAGCAGTACTTC
CDR3: CASSEAPAVYEQYF

V: TRBV5-1
J: TRBJ2-3
size: .
D: .
DNA: TGCGCCAGCACCTGGCCCTGGACAGATACGCAGTATTTT
CDR3: CASTWPWTDTQYF

V: TRBV7-8
J: TRBJ2-7
size: .
D: .
DNA: TGTGCCAGCAGCCCTTATGGGGGGGCCAGAACCTACGAGCAGTACTTC
CDR3: CASSPYGGARTYEQYF

V: TRBV5-1
J: TRBJ1-4
size: .
D: .
DNA: TGCGCCAGCAGCCAAGGGGTCGGTGATGAAAAACTGTTTTTT
CDR3: CASSQGVGDEKLFF

V: TRBV2
J: TRBJ2-1
size: once
D: TRBD1
DNA: TGTGCCAGCAGAGAGGACAGGGGGCTATACAATGAGCAGTTCTTC
CDR3: CASREDRGLYNEQFF

V: TRBV6-1
J: TRBJ1-5
size: .
D: .
DNA: TGTGCCAGCAGTGACATGGGGCAGGGGAGTCAGCCCCAGCATTTT
CDR3: CASSDMGQGSQPQHF

V: TRBV4-1
J: TRBJ2-7
size: .
D: .
DNA: TGCGCCAGCAGCCCGCGGGACTTTTCTCGTCGCGAAATATACGAGCAGTACTTC
CDR3: CASSPRDFSRREIYEQYF

V: TRBV4-1
J: TRBJ2-5
size: .
D: .
DNA: TGCGCCAGCAGCCAACCTCCCGGTAGGGTAGGAGGTGAGACCCAGTACTTC
CDR3: CASSQPPGRVGGETQYF

V: TRBV28
J: TRBJ2-7
size: .
D: TRBD1
DNA: TGTGCCAGCAGTTCCCACCGGGACAGGACTTACTACGAGCAGTACTTC
CDR3: CASSSHRDRTYYEQYF

V: TRBV7-6
J: TRBJ2-7
size: .
D: .
DNA: TGTGCCAGCAGCCTAGGGCGGGACCGGTACGAGCAGTACTTC
CDR3: CASSLGRDRYEQYF

V: TRBV27
J: TRBJ1-5
size: .
D: TRBD1
DNA: TGTGCCAGCAGTCTCACGACAGGGGCCAATCAGCCCCAGCATTTT
CDR3: CASSLTTGANQPQHF

V: TRBV7-2
J: TRBJ2-7
size: .
D: TRBD1
DNA: TGTGCCAGCAGCGAAATTGTCTCCACAGGGGTCGAGCAGTACTTC
CDR3: CASSEIVSTGVEQYF

V: TRBV2
J: TRBJ1-6
size: few
D: .
DNA: TGTGCCAGCAAATCGCGGGGGGAAGGAGCATCACCCCTCCACTTT
CDR3: CASKSRGEGASPLHF

V: TRBV10-2
J: TRBJ1-5
size: .
D: TRBD1
DNA: TGCGCCAGCAGTGAGACAGACAGGGGTGGCAATCAGCCCCAGCATTTT
CDR3: CASSETDRGGNQPQHF

V: TRBV29-1
J: TRBJ2-7
size: .
D: .
DNA: TGCAGCGTTGCCAGCGGAGCCTACGAGCAGTACTTC
CDR3: CSVASGAYEQYF

V: TRBV6-4
J: TRBJ2-7
size: .
D: .
DNA: TGTGCCAGCACCTATCCCCCCTACGAGCAGTACTTC
CDR3: CASTYPPYEQYF

V: TRBV9
J: TRBJ2-1
size: .
D: TRBD2
DNA: TGTGCCAGCAGCGTAGCGGACATAGCGGGAGGGGCCTACAATGAGCAGTTCTTC
CDR3: CASSVADIAGGAYNEQFF

V: TRBV7-3
J: TRBJ2-5
size: once
D: .
DNA: TGTGCCAGCAGCCCCGGCGGGGATGGGGACCAGTACTTC
CDR3: CASSPGGDGDQYF

V: TRBV7-9
J: TRBJ2-2
size: .
D: TRBD1
DNA: TGTTCCAGCAGCTTAGGCCAGGGGGCTTCGCGAACCGGGGAGCTGTTTTTT
CDR3: CSSSLGQGASRTGELFF

V: TRBV6-5
J: TRBJ2-1
size: .
D: .
DNA: TGTGCCAGCAGTTTGGGGCAGAAGGGAAATGAGCAGTTCTTC
CDR3: CASSLGQKGNEQFF

V: TRBV7-2
J: TRBJ2-5
size: few
D: .
DNA: TGTGCCAGCAGCGTACAGGGAGGGGGTGAGACCCAGTACTTC
CDR3: CASSVQGGGETQYF

V: TRBV5-1
J: TRBJ2-2
size: .
D: TRBD2
DNA: TGCGCCAGCACCCTTGGGGGGGCCGGGGAGCTGTTTTTT
CDR3: CASTLGGAGELFF

V: TRBV6-5
J: TRBJ1-4
size: .
D: .
DNA: TGTGCCAGCAGTTACTCACAGGGTGCCACTAATGAAAAACTGTTTTTT
CDR3: CASSYSQGATNEKLFF

V: TRBV27
J: TRBJ2-2
size: .
D: TRBD2
DNA: TGTGCCAGCAGAAAGCGGGGGGGCGGTACCGGGGAGCTGTTTTTT
CDR3: CASRKRGGGTGELFF

V: TRBV5-1
J: TRBJ1-1
size: .
D: .
DNA: TGCGCCAGCAGCTCACACAGGGTAGGCACTGAAGCTTTCTTT
CDR3: CASSSHRVGTEAFF

V: TRBV5-1
J: TRBJ1-2
size: few
D: TRBD1
DNA: TGCGCCAGCAGCTCAGGGGGATTCAATTATGGCTACACCTTC
CDR3: CASSSGGFNYGYTF

V: TRBV5-5
J: TRBJ1-2
size: .
D: .
DNA: TGTGCCAGCAGCTTGGGAGGGTGGCGCGGCTACACCTTC
CDR3: CASSLGGWRGYTF

V: TRBV30
J: TRBJ2-4
size: .
D: .
DNA: TGTGCCTGGAGTCCCCCGGGGGCCAAAAACATTCAGTACTTC
CDR3: CAWSPPGAKNIQYF

V: TRBV7-9
J: TRBJ2-7
size: .
D: .
DNA: TGTTCCAGCAGCTTTGGGGCAGGGGCCGTTGAGCAGTACTTC
CDR3: CSSSFGAGAVEQYF

V: TRBV4-1
J: TRBJ1-5
size: .
D: .
DNA: TGCGCCAGCAGCCAAGATGGACAGACGGTTAGCAATCAGCCCCAGCATTTT
CDR3: CASSQDGQTVSNQPQHF

V: TRBV29-1
J: TRBJ1-2
size: .
D: .
DNA: TGCAGCGTTGAAGATCCTTCCAGGGGAGATGGGTATGGCTACACCTTC
CDR3: CSVEDPSRGDGYGYTF

V: TRBV6-5
J: TRBJ1-1
size: .
D: .
DNA: TGTGCCAGCAGTTACTCGGGCAGGAACACTGAAGCTTTCTTT
CDR3: CASSYSGRNTEAFF

V: TRBV6-5
J: TRBJ1-1
size: .
D: .
DNA: TGTGCCAGCAGCCCCGGGTGGACTGAAGCTTTCTTT
CDR3: CASSPGWTEAFF

V: TRBV28
J: TRBJ2-5
size: .
D: TRBD2
DNA: TGTGCCAGCAGCCCGGGGGGAGGGACCCAGTACTTC
CDR3: CASSPGGGTQYF

V: TRBV12-5
J: TRBJ2-7
size: .
D: TRBD2
DNA: TGTGCTAGTGGTTTTTTCCCCCTAGCGGACTACGAGCAGTACTTC
CDR3: CASGFFPLADYEQYF

V: TRBV14
J: TRBJ2-1
size: .
D: .
DNA: TGTGCCAGCAGCCAGGCATCCGACAGAGCTACCGCCCAGTTCTTC
CDR3: CASSQASDRATAQFF

V: TRBV7-3
J: TRBJ2-7
size: .
D: TRBD2
DNA: TGTGCCAGCAGCCCCACTAGCGGGAGGTACGAGCAGTACTTC
CDR3: CASSPTSGRYEQYF

V: TRBV6-5
J: TRBJ1-2
size: .
D: TRBD1
DNA: TGTGCCAGCAGTTCACAATGGGACAGCTATGGCTACACCTTC
CDR3: CASSSQWDSYGYTF

V: TRBV6-5
J: TRBJ2-5
size: .
D: TRBD2
DNA: TGTGCCAGCAGTTCTGGCGGGAGCGCTGAAGAGACCCAGTACTTC
CDR3: CASSSGGSAEETQYF

V: TRBV30
J: TRBJ1-2
size: .
D: .
DNA: TGTGCCTGTAAATCAGGGGAAAACTATGGCTACACCTTC
CDR3: CACKSGENYGYTF

V: TRBV6-5
J: TRBJ1-5
size: .
D: .
DNA: TGTGCCGGCAGTGTCCTAGGAGGGCCCCAGCATTTT
CDR3: CAGSVLGGPQHF

V: TRBV4-1
J: TRBJ2-3
size: .
D: .
DNA: TGCGCCAGCAGCCTAACAGGTACAGATACGCAGTATTTT
CDR3: CASSLTGTDTQYF